A selection of T cell receptor beta chains follows, all from one sample in a study of blood T cell repertoires in COVID-19. Clones were read by immunoSEQ multiplex PCR, and TCRdb kept only the in-frame ones, dropping some. The table records 40,000 or so clones, more than 70% of them present only once. Sequenced sample: peripheral blood. The origin of the receptors is a human donor in a cohort sampled during active COVID-19. The CDR3 runs from the conserved cysteine through the conserved F or W. The D gene is left open where the match is weak. Clone size is stated in some rows and not others, as once, few, many or a class when expanded.

j_gene: TRBJ2-2
v_gene: TRBV19
d_gene: NA
abundance: NA
len: 15
CDR3nt: TGTGCCAGTAAAGTGATCCGGGCGGGCACCGGGGAGCTGTTTTTT
CDR3aa: CASKVIRAGTGELFF

j_gene: TRBJ1-5
v_gene: TRBV6-5
d_gene: NA
abundance: once
len: 13
CDR3nt: TGTGCCAGCAGTTATGACGGGAATCAGCCCCAGCATTTT
CDR3aa: CASSYDGNQPQHF

j_gene: TRBJ1-6
v_gene: TRBV5-1
d_gene: NA
abundance: NA
len: 16
CDR3nt: TGCGCCAGCAGCTTGGGACCGGGACACAATAATTCACCCCTCCACTTT
CDR3aa: CASSLGPGHNNSPLHF

j_gene: TRBJ2-1
v_gene: TRBV27
d_gene: TRBD2
abundance: NA
len: 19
CDR3nt: TGTGCCAGCAGTCGGGGACTAGCGGGGCCTTCGGCCGCCTACAATGAGCAGTTCTTC
CDR3aa: CASSRGLAGPSAAYNEQFF

j_gene: TRBJ2-2
v_gene: TRBV6-5
d_gene: NA
abundance: NA
len: 15
CDR3nt: TGTGCCAGCAGTTCAGGGGCGTCGAACACCGGGGAGCTGTTTTTT
CDR3aa: CASSSGASNTGELFF

j_gene: TRBJ2-2
v_gene: TRBV24-1
d_gene: TRBD1
abundance: NA
len: 14
CDR3nt: TGTGCCACCAGTGGCGACAGGGACACCGGGGAGCTGTTTTTT
CDR3aa: CATSGDRDTGELFF

j_gene: TRBJ1-2
v_gene: TRBV3-1/TRBV3-2
d_gene: TRBD1
abundance: NA
len: 14
CDR3nt: TGTGCCAGCAGTTCCGGACAGGGGGTGGATGGCTACACCTTC
CDR3aa: CASSSGQGVDGYTF

j_gene: TRBJ1-5
v_gene: TRBV2
d_gene: TRBD1
abundance: NA
len: 15
CDR3nt: TGTGCCAGCAGGGTCGGGACAGGGAGTAATCAGCCCCAGCATTTT
CDR3aa: CASRVGTGSNQPQHF

j_gene: TRBJ2-7
v_gene: TRBV20-1
d_gene: NA
abundance: many
len: 11
CDR3nt: TGCAGTGCTAGATCCGGGTTCGAGCAGTACTTC
CDR3aa: CSARSGFEQYF

j_gene: TRBJ1-2
v_gene: TRBV6-5
d_gene: NA
abundance: NA
len: 11
CDR3nt: TGTGCCAGCAGTCCATCGCAGGGCTACACCTTC
CDR3aa: CASSPSQGYTF

j_gene: TRBJ2-1
v_gene: TRBV4-3
d_gene: NA
abundance: NA
len: 17
CDR3nt: TGCGCCAGCAGCCAAGATCTCGGTGTGAGCTCCTACAATGAGCAGTTCTTC
CDR3aa: CASSQDLGVSSYNEQFF

j_gene: TRBJ2-1
v_gene: TRBV19
d_gene: TRBD2
abundance: NA
len: 15
CDR3nt: TGTGCCAGTAGAGGCCCGGGACTAGCAAACAATGAGCAGTTCTTC
CDR3aa: CASRGPGLANNEQFF

j_gene: TRBJ2-2
v_gene: TRBV11-3
d_gene: NA
abundance: NA
len: 15
CDR3nt: TGTGCCAGCAGCTTAGATGAGGGAAACACCGGGGAGCTGTTTTTT
CDR3aa: CASSLDEGNTGELFF

j_gene: TRBJ1-5
v_gene: TRBV11-2
d_gene: NA
abundance: NA
len: 15
CDR3nt: TGTGCCAGCAGCTTCGGAGGATGGGACAATCAGCCCCAGCATTTT
CDR3aa: CASSFGGWDNQPQHF

j_gene: TRBJ2-3
v_gene: TRBV6-6
d_gene: NA
abundance: NA
len: 13
CDR3nt: TGTGCCAGCGGGAGTTGGCCGACAGATACGCAGTATTTT
CDR3aa: CASGSWPTDTQYF

j_gene: TRBJ2-2
v_gene: TRBV24-1
d_gene: NA
abundance: NA
len: 16
CDR3nt: TGTGCCACCAGTGAGACCTCGGGAGCGAACACCGGGGAGCTGTTTTTT
CDR3aa: CATSETSGANTGELFF

j_gene: TRBJ2-5
v_gene: TRBV6-5
d_gene: NA
abundance: NA
len: 13
CDR3nt: TGTGCCAGCAGTTTTGTCCGACTAGAGACCCAGTACTTC
CDR3aa: CASSFVRLETQYF

j_gene: TRBJ2-5
v_gene: TRBV29-1
d_gene: NA
abundance: NA
len: 13
CDR3nt: TGCAGCGTGGTTCAGGGAGGCTGGGAGACCCAGTACTTC
CDR3aa: CSVVQGGWETQYF

j_gene: TRBJ1-5
v_gene: TRBV6-5
d_gene: TRBD1
abundance: NA
len: 14
CDR3nt: TGTGCCAGCAGAACCGGGGACAGGAATCAGCCCCAGCATTTT
CDR3aa: CASRTGDRNQPQHF

j_gene: TRBJ2-7
v_gene: TRBV27
d_gene: TRBD1
abundance: NA
len: 14
CDR3nt: TGTGCCAGCAGTTTCCAGGGGACAGGGGCCGAGCAGTACTTC
CDR3aa: CASSFQGTGAEQYF

j_gene: TRBJ1-1
v_gene: TRBV12-2
d_gene: NA
abundance: NA
len: 13
CDR3nt: TGTGCAAGTCGTCCAGGATTGAACACTGAAGCTTTCTTT
CDR3aa: CASRPGLNTEAFF

j_gene: TRBJ2-3
v_gene: TRBV6-2/TRBV6-3
d_gene: TRBD2
abundance: NA
len: 15
CDR3nt: TGTGCCAGCAGTTACATCGGACTAGCGGCAGATACGCAGTATTTT
CDR3aa: CASSYIGLAADTQYF

j_gene: TRBJ2-5
v_gene: TRBV7-7
d_gene: TRBD2
abundance: NA
len: 15
CDR3nt: TGTGCCAGCAGCGCGGGGGGGCTTAAGGGAGAGACCCAGTACTTC
CDR3aa: CASSAGGLKGETQYF

j_gene: TRBJ1-2
v_gene: TRBV7-6
d_gene: TRBD1
abundance: NA
len: 15
CDR3nt: TGTGCCAGCAGCTCGGGACAGGGGCTGGACTATGGCTACACCTTC
CDR3aa: CASSSGQGLDYGYTF

j_gene: TRBJ1-4
v_gene: TRBV6-2/TRBV6-3
d_gene: TRBD1
abundance: NA
len: 16
CDR3nt: TGTGCCAGCAGTTCACAGGGGGCGACGGCTAATGAAAAACTGTTTTTT
CDR3aa: CASSSQGATANEKLFF

j_gene: TRBJ1-1
v_gene: TRBV9
d_gene: NA
abundance: NA
len: 13
CDR3nt: TGTGCCAGCAGCGTAGGTCCGGGAACTGAAGCTTTCTTT
CDR3aa: CASSVGPGTEAFF

j_gene: TRBJ1-5
v_gene: TRBV3-1/TRBV3-2
d_gene: TRBD1
abundance: NA
len: 15
CDR3nt: TGTGCCAGCAGCCCGGGACAGTATAGCAATCAGCCCCAGCATTTT
CDR3aa: CASSPGQYSNQPQHF

j_gene: TRBJ1-2
v_gene: TRBV7-2
d_gene: TRBD1
abundance: NA
len: 13
CDR3nt: TGTGCCAGCAGCGTTCGGGACAGGGATGGCTACACCTTC
CDR3aa: CASSVRDRDGYTF

j_gene: TRBJ2-5
v_gene: TRBV9
d_gene: NA
abundance: NA
len: 13
CDR3nt: TGTGCCAGCAACTCCGGGGGCCAAGAGACCCAGTACTTC
CDR3aa: CASNSGGQETQYF

j_gene: TRBJ1-4
v_gene: TRBV19
d_gene: NA
abundance: few
len: 12
CDR3nt: TGTGCCAGTAGTCGAGGGATGAAAAAACTGTTTTTT
CDR3aa: CASSRGMKKLFF

j_gene: TRBJ2-1
v_gene: TRBV29-1
d_gene: TRBD1
abundance: NA
len: 14
CDR3nt: TGCAGCGTTTCGGGACAGGGGCGGTTTGGTGAGCAGTTCTTC
CDR3aa: CSVSGQGRFGEQFF

j_gene: TRBJ2-7
v_gene: TRBV5-6
d_gene: TRBD1
abundance: NA
len: 14
CDR3nt: TGTGCCAGCAGCCCCGGGACAGACTCCTACGAGCAGTACTTC
CDR3aa: CASSPGTDSYEQYF

j_gene: TRBJ1-6
v_gene: TRBV24-1
d_gene: NA
abundance: NA
len: 17
CDR3nt: TGTGCCACCAGCCCCTCCAGCGGGAACCCCCTTAATTCACCCCTCCACTTT
CDR3aa: CATSPSSGNPLNSPLHF

j_gene: TRBJ2-7
v_gene: TRBV7-9
d_gene: NA
abundance: few
len: 14
CDR3nt: TGTGCCAGCAGCTTAGTGTCGGGGGTCGACGAGCAGTACTTC
CDR3aa: CASSLVSGVDEQYF

j_gene: TRBJ2-5
v_gene: TRBV11-2
d_gene: TRBD1
abundance: NA
len: 14
CDR3nt: TGTGCCAGCAGCTCGGACAGGGGTGGCGAGACCCAGTACTTC
CDR3aa: CASSSDRGGETQYF

j_gene: TRBJ2-3
v_gene: TRBV10-1
d_gene: TRBD1
abundance: NA
len: 16
CDR3nt: TGCGCCAGCAGTGAGTATGCCGGGACAGGGACAGATACGCAGTATTTT
CDR3aa: CASSEYAGTGTDTQYF

j_gene: TRBJ2-1
v_gene: TRBV6-6
d_gene: NA
abundance: NA
len: 14
CDR3nt: TGTGCCAGCAGCAGGGACTTACCCCGGGGTGAGCAGTTCTTC
CDR3aa: CASSRDLPRGEQFF

j_gene: TRBJ2-3
v_gene: TRBV5-4
d_gene: TRBD2
abundance: NA
len: 16
CDR3nt: TGTGCCAGCAGCTTAACCTTAGCGGGGGGAAGAGATACGCAGTATTTT
CDR3aa: CASSLTLAGGRDTQYF

j_gene: TRBJ2-7
v_gene: TRBV4-3
d_gene: NA
abundance: NA
len: 14
CDR3nt: TGCGCCAGCGGCATCGGTATGGGCCCCTACGAGCAGTACTTC
CDR3aa: CASGIGMGPYEQYF

j_gene: TRBJ1-2
v_gene: TRBV24-1
d_gene: NA
abundance: NA
len: 13
CDR3nt: TGTGCCACCAGTGCCGGACTGTTCTATGGCTACACCTTC
CDR3aa: CATSAGLFYGYTF

j_gene: TRBJ2-2
v_gene: TRBV14
d_gene: NA
abundance: NA
len: 16
CDR3nt: TGTGCCAGCAGCCGCTTTTCGGGGGGCCCTTTGCTGGAGCTGTTTTTT
CDR3aa: CASSRFSGGPLLELFF

j_gene: TRBJ1-6
v_gene: TRBV7-2
d_gene: NA
abundance: NA
len: 16
CDR3nt: TGTGCCAGCAGCCAGCAGACAGCCTACTATAATTCACCCCTCCACTTT
CDR3aa: CASSQQTAYYNSPLHF

j_gene: TRBJ2-7
v_gene: TRBV12-3/TRBV12-4
d_gene: TRBD2
abundance: NA
len: 13
CDR3nt: TGTGCCAGCAGCTCCTCCGGGGGGGACGAGCAGTACTTC
CDR3aa: CASSSSGGDEQYF

j_gene: TRBJ1-1
v_gene: TRBV7-2
d_gene: NA
abundance: NA
len: 15
CDR3nt: TGTGCCAGCAGCTTAGAAGGGGGTTTGAACACTGAAGCTTTCTTT
CDR3aa: CASSLEGGLNTEAFF

j_gene: TRBJ2-7
v_gene: TRBV11-2
d_gene: NA
abundance: NA
len: 15
CDR3nt: TGTGCCAGCAGCTTAGATCCAGGCAGTTTTGGGGAGCAGTACTTC
CDR3aa: CASSLDPGSFGEQYF

j_gene: TRBJ1-5
v_gene: TRBV5-5
d_gene: NA
abundance: NA
len: 15
CDR3nt: TGTGCCAGCAGCCGTCACGGGGGGGGCAATCAGCCCCAGCATTTT
CDR3aa: CASSRHGGGNQPQHF

j_gene: TRBJ2-7
v_gene: TRBV6-5
d_gene: NA
abundance: NA
len: 15
CDR3nt: TGTGCCAGCAGTTACGGGTCCCAGGGTCCCTACGAGCAGTACTTC
CDR3aa: CASSYGSQGPYEQYF

j_gene: TRBJ2-5
v_gene: TRBV5-4
d_gene: NA
abundance: NA
len: 13
CDR3nt: TGTGCCAGCAGCTCGGACTGGACGGAGACCCAGTACTTC
CDR3aa: CASSSDWTETQYF

j_gene: TRBJ2-2
v_gene: TRBV5-5
d_gene: TRBD2
abundance: NA
len: 14
CDR3nt: TGTGCCAGCAACTCGGGGGGGGACACCGGGGAGCTGTTTTTT
CDR3aa: CASNSGGDTGELFF

j_gene: TRBJ1-5
v_gene: TRBV7-2
d_gene: TRBD1
abundance: NA
len: 14
CDR3nt: TGTGCCAGCACCGTTTACAGGGGCGGCCAGCCCCAGCATTTT
CDR3aa: CASTVYRGGQPQHF

j_gene: TRBJ2-6
v_gene: TRBV5-1
d_gene: NA
abundance: NA
len: 14
CDR3nt: TGCGCCAGCAGCTTCCCAGGGGTTACCAACGTCCTGACTTTC
CDR3aa: CASSFPGVTNVLTF

j_gene: TRBJ1-5
v_gene: TRBV19
d_gene: NA
abundance: NA
len: 14
CDR3nt: TGTGCCAGTAGTGGCGGTGGAGGCAATCAGCCCCAGCATTTT
CDR3aa: CASSGGGGNQPQHF

j_gene: TRBJ1-2
v_gene: TRBV6-5
d_gene: NA
abundance: few
len: 14
CDR3nt: TGTGCCAGCAGCACACCGACAGGCCTCTATGGCTACACCTTC
CDR3aa: CASSTPTGLYGYTF

j_gene: TRBJ1-3
v_gene: TRBV18
d_gene: NA
abundance: NA
len: 14
CDR3nt: TGTGCCAGCTCACCACGGACAGAGGGAAACACCATATATTTT
CDR3aa: CASSPRTEGNTIYF

j_gene: TRBJ1-2
v_gene: TRBV30
d_gene: NA
abundance: NA
len: 8
CDR3nt: TGTGCCTACAGTGGCTACACCTTC
CDR3aa: CAYSGYTF

j_gene: TRBJ1-1
v_gene: TRBV5-1
d_gene: TRBD1
abundance: NA
len: 13
CDR3nt: TGCGCCAGCAGCCTGACAGGGCAGACTGAAGCTTTCTTT
CDR3aa: CASSLTGQTEAFF

j_gene: TRBJ1-1
v_gene: TRBV7-9
d_gene: NA
abundance: few
len: 11
CDR3nt: TGTGCCAGCGATGGGGCCGTTTCGGCTTTCTTT
CDR3aa: CASDGAVSAFF

j_gene: TRBJ1-2
v_gene: TRBV6-5
d_gene: NA
abundance: once
len: 12
CDR3nt: TGTGCCAGCGGCTTCAGGGGCGGAGGCTACACCTTC
CDR3aa: CASGFRGGGYTF

j_gene: TRBJ2-1
v_gene: TRBV5-6
d_gene: TRBD2
abundance: NA
len: 16
CDR3nt: TGTGCCAGCAGCTTGGAACTAGCGGGGGTAAACAATGAGCAGTTCTTC
CDR3aa: CASSLELAGVNNEQFF

j_gene: TRBJ1-1
v_gene: TRBV3-1/TRBV3-2
d_gene: TRBD1
abundance: NA
len: 15
CDR3nt: TGTGCCAGCAGCCAAGGGAGTCGACAGGGGACTGAAGCTTTCTTT
CDR3aa: CASSQGSRQGTEAFF